This T cell receptor (beta chain) was found in a study of T cells in Graves' hyperthyroidism and ophthalmopathy. Researchers took RNA transcripts and amplified the TCR beta CDR3 regions from them. The HTBI set primed first-round TCR CDR3 RT-PCR. In TCRdb, the multiplex PCR reads were re-called with MiXCR into one record per CDR3 protein. The sample holds about 370,000 distinct CDR3 sequences, about 15% seen once. Many counts were recorded for this clonotype. The source material was blood. The receptor was isolated from a woman aged 60-75 years with Graves' ophthalmopathy.

The CDR3 here is CASSFKGALAGELFF. CDR3 DNA sequence: TGTGCCAGCAGTTTTAAGGGGGCTTTAGCCGGGGAGCTGTTTTTT. This rearrangement joins TRBV12-3 or TRBV12-4 to TRBJ2-2; 7 nucleotides line up with TRBD1. This CDR3 has 15 residues. The V gene end was trimmed by 3 bases and the J gene end by 6 bases; junction bases not matched to a gene: 7.